Sequencing of this T cell receptor beta chain was carried out in a study of T cells and Merkel cell carcinoma outcomes. Profiling relied on immunoSEQ multiplex PCR, and the TCRdb table lists in-frame clones only, not all of them. The sample shows about 6,400 clones, roughly 75% of them seen only once. The CDR3 runs to 14 residues. Germline V gene sequence: CDR1 MNHNS, CDR2 SASEGT. V was pared by 7 bases and J by 2 bases, with 5 bases of the junction left unmatched. Sample: tumor tissue from Merkel cell carcinoma. The chain employs TRBV6-1 and TRBJ2-1; 7 positions agree with TRBD2. The TCR sequence derives from a human donor with Merkel cell carcinoma. Some clones in this sample may be carry-over from other donors' samples. The CDR3 protein is CASTRTRAYNEQFF. The CDR3 DNA is TGTGCCAGCACCCGGACTAGGGCCTACAATGAGCAGTTCTTC.